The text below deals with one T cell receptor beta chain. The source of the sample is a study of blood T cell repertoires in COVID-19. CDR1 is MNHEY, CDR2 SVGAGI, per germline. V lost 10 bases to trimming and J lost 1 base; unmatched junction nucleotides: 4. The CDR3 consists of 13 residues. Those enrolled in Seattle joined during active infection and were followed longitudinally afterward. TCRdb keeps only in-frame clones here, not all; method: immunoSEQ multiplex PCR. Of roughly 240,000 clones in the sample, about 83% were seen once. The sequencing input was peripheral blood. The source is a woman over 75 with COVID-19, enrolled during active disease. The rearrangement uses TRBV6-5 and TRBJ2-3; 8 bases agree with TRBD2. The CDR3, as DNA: TGTGCCACCCCGGGGGGGGGCACAGATACGCAGTATTTT. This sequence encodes CATPGGGTDTQYF.